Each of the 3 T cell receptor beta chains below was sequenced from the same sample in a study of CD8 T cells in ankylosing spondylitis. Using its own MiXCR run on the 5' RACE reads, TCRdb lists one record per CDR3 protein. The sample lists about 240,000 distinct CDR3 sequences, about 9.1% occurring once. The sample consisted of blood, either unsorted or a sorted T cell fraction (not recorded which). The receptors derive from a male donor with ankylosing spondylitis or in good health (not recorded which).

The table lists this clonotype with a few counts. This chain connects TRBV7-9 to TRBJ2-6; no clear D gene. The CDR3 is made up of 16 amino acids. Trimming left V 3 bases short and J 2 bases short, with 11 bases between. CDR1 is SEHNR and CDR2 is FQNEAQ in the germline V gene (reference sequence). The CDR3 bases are TGTGCCAGCAGCTTTCCGGGTTCCCCTGGGGCCAACGTCCTGACTTTC. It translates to CASSFPGSPGANVLTF.

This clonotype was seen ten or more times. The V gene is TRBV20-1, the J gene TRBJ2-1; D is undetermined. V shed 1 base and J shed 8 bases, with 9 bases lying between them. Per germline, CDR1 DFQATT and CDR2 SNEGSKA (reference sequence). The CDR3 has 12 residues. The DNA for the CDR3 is TGCAGTGCTAGAGGCTCCGAGTATGAGCAGTTCTTC. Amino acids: CSARGSEYEQFF.

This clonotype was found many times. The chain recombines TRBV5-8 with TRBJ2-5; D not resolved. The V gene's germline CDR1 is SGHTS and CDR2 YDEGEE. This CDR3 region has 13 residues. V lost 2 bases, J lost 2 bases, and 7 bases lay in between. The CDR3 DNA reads TGTGCCAGCAGCTTATGGCAGCAAGAGACCCAGTACTTC. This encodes CASSLWQQETQYF. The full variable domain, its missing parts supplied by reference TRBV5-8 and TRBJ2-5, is EAGVTQSPTHLIKTRGQQATLRCSPISGHTSVYWYQQALGLGLQFLLWYDEGEERNRGNFPPRFSGRQFPNYSSELNVNALELEDSALYLCASSLWQQETQYFGPGTRLLVL.